The 14 T cell receptor beta chains below come from one sample, sequenced in a study of glioma-infiltrating T cells. Amplification of TCR alpha and beta CDR3 regions from RNA used iRepertoire nested multiplex PCR. TCRdb re-called the multiplex PCR reads with MiXCR, one entry per CDR3 protein. The sample consists of tens of thousands of distinct CDR3 sequences, 23% of them appearing once. Sequencing used glioma tissue, nonneoplastic brain tissue, or PBMCs (not recorded which). These receptors were collected from a human donor with low-grade glioma or glioblastoma, undergoing nonglioma brain surgery, or in good health (not recorded which).

This clonotype showed up many times. The gene calls are TRBV20-1 and TRBJ1-6, with TRBD1 identical over 8 bases. CDR1 is DFQATT, CDR2 SNEGSKA, per germline (reference sequence). V trimming: 5 bases; J trimming: 8 bases; junction bases outside the gene matches: 5. The CDR3 runs to 13 residues. Here the CDR3 DNA reads TGCAGTGCTCGGGACAGGCGAGATTCACCCCTCCACTTT. It translates to CSARDRRDSPLHF.

With respect to this clonotype: A much more abundant neighbour one base away suggests this may be a read error. The rearrangement links TRBV25-1 to TRBJ2-7; D gene uncertain. V dropped 2 bases and J dropped 1 base, with 9 bases sitting between them. Germline CDR1 reads MGHDK; CDR2 reads SYGVNS. This CDR3 spans 14 amino acids. This chain's CDR3 is CASSEEHRSYEQYF. DNA of the CDR3: TGTGCCAGCAGTGAAGAGCACAGATCCTACGAGCAGTACTTC.

On this clonotype itself: A much larger clone is a single base away; this may be a read error. This chain joins TRBV12-3 or TRBV12-4 and TRBJ1-3; 10 bases map to TRBD1. The CDR3 is 16 residues long. Here the CDR3 DNA reads TGTGCCAGCAGTAGCCGGGACAGGGGTTCTGGAAACGCCATATATTTT. This translates into CASSSRDRGSGNAIYF.

In its sample, this clonotype was seen a few times. The chain joins TRBV7-2 to TRBJ2-1; TRBD2 agrees at 8 bases. Per the germline V gene, CDR1 is SGHTA and CDR2 is FQGNSA. The CDR3 totals 17 residues. V lost 5 bases, J lost 2 bases, and 11 bases stayed unmatched. The CDR3, as DNA: TGTGCCAGCAGCCAGGGTGGCGCGGGGGGACCCTACAATGAGCAGTTCTTC. It is translated as CASSQGGAGGPYNEQFF. Combining the CDR3 with reference TRBV7-2 and TRBJ2-1 gives the whole variable domain GAGVSQSPSNKVTEKGKDVELRCDPISGHTALYWYRQSLGQGLEFLIYFQGNSAPDKSGLPSDRFSAERTGGSVSTLTIQRTQQEDSAVYLCASSQGGAGGPYNEQFFGPGTRLTVL.

This clonotype was seen at least ten times. The V gene is TRBV7-9, the J gene TRBJ2-5; D call uncertain. Between the trimmed V and J ends, which lost 3 bases and 1 base, there was a span of 9 bases. CDR3 length: 14 amino acids. Germline-derived CDR1 and CDR2 are SEHNR and FQNEAQ (reference sequence). The CDR3 region has the DNA TGTGCCAGCAGCTTCTCCCTAGGCCAAGAGACCCAGTACTTC. Protein product: CASSFSLGQETQYF.

V and J are TRBV9 and TRBJ2-1, with 9 bases matching TRBD1. CDR1 and CDR2 from the germline V gene are SGDLS and YYNGEE. The length of the CDR3 is 16 residues. V gave up 2 bases and J gave up 6 bases; unmatched junction bases: 9. CDR3 in amino acids: CASSVSGDRVGNEQFF. For the CDR3, the DNA is TGTGCCAGCAGCGTGTCAGGGGACAGGGTTGGCAATGAGCAGTTCTTC.

The V call is TRBV6-5, the J call TRBJ2-1; D gene ambiguous. Germline V gives CDR1 MNHEY, CDR2 SVGAGI. Trimming took 2 bases from V and 9 from J, leaving 11 bases between them. This CDR3 has 13 amino acids. In DNA, the CDR3 is TGTGCCAGCAGTTACGTCCCAACGAGTGAGCAGTTCTTC. Its translation is CASSYVPTSEQFF.

This clonotype was detected many times. The chain couples TRBV6-2 or TRBV6-3 to TRBJ2-2, with D possibly matching TRBD1 (6 bases). This CDR3 spans 17 amino acids. V lost 6 bases and J 1 base, leaving 18 bases between the germline ends. Per the germline V gene, CDR1 is MNHEY and CDR2 is SVGEGT. The CDR3 DNA reads as TGTGCCAGCAGGCGATCAAGAACAGGGTGGAACACCGGGGAGCTGTTTTTT. Protein product: CASRRSRTGWNTGELFF.

Points on this clonotype: A single base separates this from a much larger clone, so it may be a read error. CDR3 DNA: TGTGCCGGTAGAGAGGAAAGGAGGACTGAAGCTTTCTTT. Amino acid sequence: CAGREERRTEAFF. V and J are TRBV2 and TRBJ1-1; D gene uncertain. V was clipped by 11 bases and J by 5 bases, with 18 bases between them. The CDR3 totals 13 residues. Germline V gives CDR1 SNHLY, CDR2 FYNNEI.

As for this clonotype: One junction end does not reproduce the germline sequence, and a read error may be involved. This chain links TRBV20-1 with TRBJ1-4, with D perhaps TRBD1 (6 bases). Germline V lookup: CDR1 DFQATT, CDR2 SNEGSKA (reference sequence). CDR3 length equals 14 residues. The CDR3 here is CSVKSPGHGEKLFF. The CDR3 DNA follows: TGCAGTGTCAAATCTCCGGGACATGGTGAAAAACTGTTCTTT.

There are many counts of this clonotype. This chain connects TRBV3-1 to TRBJ1-5; D is unclear. CDR1 is LGHDT and CDR2 is YNNKEL in the germline V gene (reference sequence). CDR3 size: 12 residues. Deletions cut 4 bases from V and 4 bases from J, with 5 bases between. The CDR3 protein is CASSRLNQPQHF. CDR3 nucleotide sequence: TGTGCCAGCAGCCGACTTAATCAGCCCCAGCATTTT.

This clonotype appeared many times. CDR3 residues: CASSLRDTTNYGYTF. CDR3 DNA: TGTGCCAGCAGCCTCCGGGACACTACTAACTATGGCTACACCTTC. The chain carries TRBV11-2 and TRBJ1-2; TRBD1 might be the D (6 bases). Trimming cost V 5 bases and J 0 bases, with 13 bases left between them. Per germline, CDR1 SGHAT and CDR2 FQNNGV. This CDR3 has 15 amino acids.

V gene TRBV29-1 combines with J gene TRBJ2-7; 11 bases fit TRBD2. Germline CDR1 SQVTM, CDR2 ANQGSEA. The V segment lost 6 bases and the J segment 4 bases; nucleotides outside the gene matches: 5. The CDR3 is 13 amino acids. The CDR3 sequence is CSVLLAGVYEQYF. The CDR3 DNA is TGCAGCGTCTTACTAGCGGGAGTGTACGAGCAGTACTTC.

This clonotype has at least ten counts. V is TRBV18 and J is TRBJ2-5; D gene unclear. Germline CDR1 KGHSH, CDR2 LQKENI. The CDR3 extends over 14 amino acids. V lost 0 bases, J lost 5 bases, and 10 bases lay in between. CDR3 coding DNA: TGTGCCAGCTCACCACCCCGACCCGTTGAGACCCAGTACTTC. Protein sequence: CASSPPRPVETQYF.